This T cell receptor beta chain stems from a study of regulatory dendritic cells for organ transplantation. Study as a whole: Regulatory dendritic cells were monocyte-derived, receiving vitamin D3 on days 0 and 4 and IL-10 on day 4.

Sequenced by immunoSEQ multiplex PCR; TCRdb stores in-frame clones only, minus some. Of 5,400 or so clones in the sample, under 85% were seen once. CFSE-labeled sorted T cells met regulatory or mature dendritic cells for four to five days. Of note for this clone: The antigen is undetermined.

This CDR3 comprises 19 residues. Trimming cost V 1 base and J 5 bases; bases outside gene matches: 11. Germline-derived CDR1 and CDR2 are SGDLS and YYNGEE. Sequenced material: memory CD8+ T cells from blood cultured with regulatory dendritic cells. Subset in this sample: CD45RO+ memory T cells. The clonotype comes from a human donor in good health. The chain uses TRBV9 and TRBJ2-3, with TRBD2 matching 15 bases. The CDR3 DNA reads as TGTGCCAGCAGCGTAACAGGAGGACTAGCGGGAGGGCCTGGAGATACGCAGTATTTT. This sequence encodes CASSVTGGLAGGPGDTQYF.